These 15 T cell receptor beta chains came from one sample sequenced in a study of cytomegalovirus exposure and HLA in healthy donors. PCR amplification relied on 60 Vbeta primers (plus 13 Jbeta primers). Sequenced by immunoSEQ multiplex PCR; TCRdb stores in-frame clones only, minus some. The repertoire consists of approximately 140,000 clones, with roughly 80% occurring once and the leading ten covering 1.2%. The specimen sequenced was PBMCs. The receptors stem from a boy between 10 and 17 years old in good health and CMV-seronegative.

The chain combines TRBV5-1 with TRBJ2-7; D is possibly TRBD2 (5 bases). This CDR3 comprises 14 residues. V lost 4 bases to trimming and J lost 7 bases, with 18 bases between them. Per germline, CDR1 SGHRS and CDR2 YFSETQ. CDR3 nucleotide sequence: TGCGCCAGCAGCAAGCTAGTGGGAGAGGGTGAGCAGTACTTC. It encodes CASSKLVGEGEQYF.

This chain uses TRBV10-3 with TRBJ1-1; D remains ambiguous. The germline V gene has CDR1 ENHRY and CDR2 SYGVKD. This CDR3 has 13 residues. V lost 6 bases to trimming and J lost 2 bases, with 10 bases between them. The CDR3 nucleotides are TGTGCCATCAGGGGAGGTGTAAACACTGAAGCTTTCTTT. It yields the protein CAIRGGVNTEAFF.

The V and J genes are TRBV7-2 and TRBJ1-2; D unresolved. Germline V gives CDR1 SGHTA, CDR2 FQGNSA. V was clipped by 3 bases and J by 2 bases, with 13 bases between them. The CDR3 consists of 15 residues. Here the CDR3 reads CASSFIQAANYGYTF. In nucleotides, the CDR3 is TGTGCCAGCAGCTTCATCCAGGCCGCGAACTATGGCTACACCTTC.

The rearrangement uses TRBV6-5 and TRBJ1-2; 7 bases are a match to TRBD1. The CDR3 spans 14 residues. Germline CDR1 is MNHEY and CDR2 is SVGAGI. V was clipped by 2 bases and J by 6 bases; unmatched bases: 6. The CDR3 sequence: CASSYRARGNGYTF. The CDR3 DNA is TGTGCCAGCAGTTACCGAGCCAGGGGGAATGGCTACACCTTC.

The chain joins TRBV10-3 to TRBJ2-7; TRBD1 is a possible D gene (5 bases). V lost 4 bases to trimming and J lost 0 bases, with 16 bases between them. Germline V lookup: CDR1 ENHRY, CDR2 SYGVKD. The CDR3 sequence is 16 residues long. This CDR3 is CAISGLEQVSSYEQYF. The CDR3 DNA reads as TGTGCCATCAGTGGTTTAGAACAGGTGAGCTCCTACGAGCAGTACTTC.

This clone was seen a few times. V and J are TRBV4-2 and TRBJ2-7, with TRBD2 identical over 8 bases. Germline trimming cut 5 bases from V and 7 bases from J; bases unmatched to any gene: 7. The V gene's germline CDR1 is LGHNA and CDR2 YNFKEQ. CDR3 size: 13 residues. The CDR3 protein is CASSLGAGEEQYF. The CDR3 DNA is TGTGCCAGCAGCTTGGGAGCGGGAGAAGAGCAGTACTTC.

The chain couples TRBV6-7 to TRBJ1-5, with D maybe TRBD1 (6 bases). TRBV6-7 is treated as an ORF (open reading frame) with a function not yet certain. The CDR3 has 11 residues. V was pared by 11 bases and J by 5 bases, with 10 bases between. DNA of the CDR3: TGTGCCCGCTACAGGGATCAGCCCCAGCATTTT. This encodes CARYRDQPQHF.

J is TRBJ2-7 and V is TRBV14; 7 bases agree with TRBD2. The CDR3 is 14 residues long. CDR1 and CDR2 (germline): SGHDN, FVKESK. With 4 bases clipped from V and 1 base from J, the junction kept 4 bases outside the gene matches. The DNA for the CDR3 is TGTGCCAGCAGCCCTAGCGGAACGTCCTACGAGCAGTACTTC. Its translation is CASSPSGTSYEQYF.

The chain carries TRBV29-1 and TRBJ1-2; 9 bases map to TRBD1. Germline assignment: CDR1 SQVTM and CDR2 ANQGSEA. The V and J ends lost 7 bases and 4 bases, in that order; junction bases with no gene match: 7. The CDR3 is 13 residues long. The CDR3 nucleotides read TGCAGCGCCGGGGGACAGGGCGCCTATGGCTACACCTTC. The encoded protein is CSAGGQGAYGYTF.

This chain links TRBV6-5 with TRBJ1-2, with TRBD1 matching 9 bases. After removal of 2 bases from V and 10 bases from J, the junction contained 8 bases not matched to a gene. Germline V lookup: CDR1 MNHEY, CDR2 SVGAGI. This CDR3 region has 14 residues. The CDR3 DNA sequence: TGTGCCAGCAGTTACGACAGGGGGTGGGGATCCTACACCTTC. Its translation: CASSYDRGWGSYTF.

The rearrangement uses TRBV4-1 and TRBJ2-1, with D tentatively TRBD2 (5 bases). CDR3 length equals 14 residues. Trimming took 1 base from V and 10 from J, leaving 14 bases between them. Germline CDR1 and CDR2: MGHRA and YSYEKL. CDR3 region: CASSQVTASGEQFF. CDR3 DNA: TGCGCCAGCAGCCAAGTCACGGCCTCGGGAGAGCAGTTCTTC.

V usage is TRBV27 and J usage is TRBJ2-4; possibly TRBD2 for D (6 bases). The V end was cut by 0 bases, the J end by 1 base, with 13 bases between. The germline gives CDR1 MNHEY, CDR2 SMNVEV (reference sequence). The CDR3 consists of 17 residues. The CDR3 here is CASSLSSGFMAKNIQYF. CDR3 nucleotides: TGTGCCAGCAGTTTATCTAGCGGTTTTATGGCCAAAAACATTCAGTACTTC.

The J gene is TRBJ2-7, the V gene TRBV11-3, with D perhaps matching TRBD2 (6 bases). CDR1 is SGHNT, CDR2 YENEEA, per germline. V was cut by 4 bases and J by 3 bases, with 16 bases left in between. The CDR3 totals 15 residues. CDR3 DNA: TGTGCCAGCAGCTCCGGACCCGGAGGGGACTACGAGCAGTACTTC. This sequence encodes CASSSGPGGDYEQYF.

CDR3 region: CAGTRGGEETQYF. CDR3 coding DNA: TGTGCCGGGACAAGGGGCGGGGAAGAGACCCAGTACTTC. The genes are TRBV30 and TRBJ2-5; either TRBD1 or TRBD2 may fit D (6 bases each). V shed 8 bases and J shed 3 bases, with 16 bases lying between them. CDR1 and CDR2 from the germline V gene are GTSNPN and SVGIG (reference sequence). This CDR3 contains 13 residues.

This rearrangement joins TRBV11-3 to TRBJ2-2, with TRBD1 as a possible D gene (6 bases). Germline V lookup: CDR1 SGHNT, CDR2 YENEEA. This CDR3 region has 15 residues. Trimming took off 5 bases at V and 6 bases at J, with 16 bases between the two ends. The CDR3 region is CASSNNRGLAGELFF. DNA of the CDR3: TGTGCCAGCAGCAACAATAGGGGGTTAGCCGGGGAGCTGTTTTTT.